These 29 T cell receptor beta chains were all obtained from the same sample, sequenced in a study of blood T cell repertoires in COVID-19. Measured with immunoSEQ multiplex PCR; TCRdb has only the in-frame clones, and not every one. Of 350,000 or so clones detected, about 92% appear once; the ten largest clones hold less than 5%. Sequencing was performed on peripheral blood. These receptor sequences come from a woman aged 60-75 years with COVID-19, enrolled during active disease.

This sequence joins TRBV28 and TRBJ1-5; D is perhaps TRBD1 (5 bases). This CDR3 has 15 amino acids. Germline CDR1 reads MDHEN; CDR2 reads SYDVKM. With 8 bases removed from V and 2 bases from J, the gap between germline ends came to 16 bases. CDR3 loop: CASRPQGGGNQPQHF. In nucleotides, the CDR3 is TGTGCCAGCCGACCTCAGGGCGGCGGCAATCAGCCCCAGCATTTT.

The V gene is TRBV2, the J gene TRBJ2-2; tentative D call: TRBD1 (5 bases). Germline CDR1 SNHLY, CDR2 FYNNEI. With 7 bases removed from V and 2 bases from J, the gap between germline ends came to 11 bases. The CDR3 has 14 amino acids. The CDR3: CASIDRDNTGELFF. DNA of the CDR3: TGTGCCAGCATCGACAGAGACAACACCGGGGAGCTGTTTTTT.

The rearrangement joins TRBV28 to TRBJ1-1, with TRBD1 as a possible D gene (6 bases). Trimming removed 3 bases at V and 2 bases at J, with 13 bases between. This CDR3 contains 15 residues. Per the germline V gene, CDR1 is MDHEN and CDR2 is SYDVKM. The CDR3 sequence is CASSFPGHLNTEAFF. CDR3 coding DNA: TGTGCCAGCAGTTTCCCGGGACACCTCAACACTGAAGCTTTCTTT.

The V gene is TRBV10-3, the J gene TRBJ1-1; D is possibly TRBD1 (5 bases). Trimming stripped 11 bases from V and 0 bases from J, with 13 bases between. The germline V gene has CDR1 ENHRY and CDR2 SYGVKD. The CDR3 has 13 amino acids. The CDR3 nucleotides read TGTGCCTCCAGGGTGCAAATGAACACTGAAGCTTTCTTT. It codes for CASRVQMNTEAFF.

The genes are TRBV27 and TRBJ2-1, with no clear D. V was trimmed by 5 bases and J by 7 bases, leaving 9 bases between them. The CDR3 extends over 12 amino acids. Germline assignment: CDR1 MNHEY and CDR2 SMNVEV (reference sequence). CDR3 sequence (DNA): TGTGCCAGCAGTGCCTCCGGGAATGAGCAGTTCTTC. Its translation: CASSASGNEQFF.

This sequence joins TRBV19 and TRBJ1-2, with no clear D. The V and J ends lost 2 bases and 4 bases respectively, with 14 bases between them. Germline CDR1 and CDR2: LNHDA and SQIVND (reference sequence). This CDR3 spans 15 amino acids. The CDR3: CASSIWRDSSYGYTF. The CDR3 coding sequence is TGTGCCAGTAGTATATGGAGGGATTCAAGCTATGGCTACACCTTC.

The chain combines TRBV7-2 with TRBJ1-4; D not certain. V was trimmed by 2 bases and J by 8 bases, leaving 15 bases between them. This CDR3 is built from 15 residues. Germline V gives CDR1 SGHTA, CDR2 FQGNSA. Here the CDR3 DNA reads TGTGCCAGCAGCTTATCCCACATCGCGGCGGAAAAACTGTTTTTT. Residues: CASSLSHIAAEKLFF.

This chain links TRBV24-1 with TRBJ2-1; weak D call: TRBD2 (6 bases). Trimming stripped 5 bases from V and 4 bases from J, with 11 bases between. Germline V gene data show CDR1 as KGHDR and CDR2 as SFDVKD. CDR3 length: 14 residues. The CDR3 spells CATSASGRYNEQFF. Written as DNA, the CDR3 is TGTGCCACCAGTGCCAGCGGGCGATACAATGAGCAGTTCTTC.

The gene calls are TRBV3-1 (or the pseudogene TRBV3-2) and TRBJ1-6, with 9 bases that match TRBD1. The CDR3 sequence is 13 residues long. Trimming took 3 bases from V and 12 from J; bases not matched to a gene: 3. Germline-derived CDR1 and CDR2 are LGHDT and YNNKEL (reference sequence). CDR3 amino acids: CASSQGQGKPLHF. The DNA of the CDR3 is TGTGCCAGCAGCCAGGGACAGGGTAAACCCCTCCACTTT.

V and J are TRBV20-1 and TRBJ2-1, with TRBD2 matching over 12 bases. Looked up from germline, CDR1 is DFQATT and CDR2 is SNEGSKA (reference sequence). V was pared by 3 bases and J by 14 bases, with 5 bases of the junction left unmatched. The CDR3 runs 12 residues. The CDR3 DNA is TGCAGTGCTAGTTTCCTAGCGGGGGGGGAGTTCTTC. It is translated as CSASFLAGGEFF.

In this sample, this clone turned up a few times. The DNA of the CDR3 is TGTGCCAGCAGCTCTACGACGGGCAGGGGCATGTTCACCGAGCAGTACTTC. Translated: CASSSTTGRGMFTEQYF. The chain recombines TRBV7-9 with TRBJ2-7; possibly TRBD1 for D (6 bases). The ends were cut back, 4 bases at V and 6 bases at J, with 25 bases in the middle. CDR1 is SEHNR, CDR2 FQNEAQ, per germline (reference sequence). The CDR3 is 17 amino acids.

On this clone itself: The sample carries other DNA sequences with the same CDR3. The chain has TRBV5-8 and TRBJ1-2; D gene ambiguous. Germline loops: CDR1 SGHTS, CDR2 YDEGEE. With 0 bases removed from V and 2 bases from J, the gap between germline ends came to 5 bases. The CDR3 extends over 13 amino acids. The CDR3: CASSLVLNYGYTF. Written as DNA, the CDR3 is TGTGCCAGCAGCTTGGTCCTAAACTATGGCTACACCTTC.

On this clone: This sample includes further DNA sequences coding for the same CDR3. V and J are TRBV12-3 or TRBV12-4 and TRBJ1-2; D is unclear. The CDR3 sequence is 10 residues long. V lost 3 bases and J lost 7, with 3 bases in between. DNA of the CDR3: TGTGCCAGCAGTTTGAGTGGCTACACCTTC. Translated, it gives CASSLSGYTF.

This clone occurred a few times. The chain combines TRBV7-3 with TRBJ2-5; no reliable D call. Germline CDR1 is SGHTA and CDR2 is FQGTGA. Trimming shortened V by 1 base and J by 7 bases, and 10 bases separated the two germline ends. CDR3 length: 13 residues. CDR3 sequence reads: CASSLSPGGTQYF. In nucleotides, the CDR3 is TGTGCCAGCAGCTTAAGTCCAGGTGGGACCCAGTACTTC.

This clone was found once. The chain carries TRBV11-2 and TRBJ2-1; possible D gene TRBD2, 6 bases. This CDR3 region has 15 residues. Per germline, CDR1 SGHAT and CDR2 FQNNGV. V lost 5 bases and J 2 bases, leaving 13 bases between the germline ends. CDR3 sequence (DNA): TGTGCCAGCAGCCGCCCGGGGGACCCCTACAATGAGCAGTTCTTC. It specifies CASSRPGDPYNEQFF. The full variable domain, with the rest looked up from reference TRBV11-2 and TRBJ2-1, is EAGVAQSPRYKIIEKRQSVAFWCNPISGHATLYWYQQILGQGPKLLIQFQNNGVVDDSQLPKDRFSAERLKGVDSTLKIQPAKLEDSAVYLCASSRPGDPYNEQFFGPGTRLTVL.

The chain carries TRBV5-1 and TRBJ2-1; TRBD2 aligns across 8 bases. Looked up from germline, CDR1 is SGHRS and CDR2 is YFSETQ. V lost 4 bases, J lost 7 bases, and 16 bases stayed unmatched. The CDR3 loop spans 17 amino acids. CDR3 sequence (DNA): TGCGCCAGCAGCCCTGGCATGTCGGCTAGCGGGTTTAATGAGCAGTTCTTC. The encoded protein is CASSPGMSASGFNEQFF.

In DNA, the CDR3 is TGCGCCAGCACTTTTGGCCTGATCACAGATACGCAGTATTTT. It translates to CASTFGLITDTQYF. The V and J genes are TRBV5-1 and TRBJ2-3, with D hard to call. Germline V CDR1 and CDR2: SGHRS, YFSETQ. V gave up 6 bases and J gave up 2 bases, with 13 bases separating them. The CDR3 totals 14 residues.

The chain combines TRBV10-3 with TRBJ1-2, with 10 bases lining up with TRBD1. CDR3 size: 19 residues. The germline gives CDR1 ENHRY, CDR2 SYGVKD. J was trimmed by 4 bases and V by 4 bases; bases with no gene match: 18. The CDR3 DNA follows: TGTGCCATCAGTGTCGCCCGGGCCGGGAGGGACAGGGGAACCTATGGCTACACCTTC. Protein product: CAISVARAGRDRGTYGYTF.

V and J are TRBV5-1 and TRBJ1-1; TRBD1 matches at 8 bases. The CDR3 is 20 residues long. V lost 4 bases and J lost 1; bases outside the gene matches: 21. CDR1 is SGHRS, CDR2 YFSETQ, per germline. CDR3 in DNA: TGCGCCAGCAGCGGGACAGGACGGGTGGGGTACCTTTTCGCGAACACTGAAGCTTTCTTT. Its protein product is CASSGTGRVGYLFANTEAFF.

The table lists this clone with a count of one. The chain joins TRBV15 to TRBJ2-7, with TRBD1 matching over 12 bases. Germline V gene data show CDR1 as LNHNV and CDR2 as YYDKDF (reference sequence). V lost 8 bases to trimming and J lost 4 bases; unmatched junction nucleotides: 9. The CDR3 is made up of 15 amino acids. The CDR3: CATGARDRGLYEQYF. CDR3 nucleotide sequence: TGTGCCACCGGGGCCCGGGACAGGGGGCTTTACGAGCAGTACTTC.

This clone was detected only once. This chain uses TRBV6-5 with TRBJ1-2; weak D call: TRBD1 (6 bases). The V gene lost 4 bases and the J gene lost 3 bases, with 15 bases spanning the gap. The CDR3 spans 15 residues. CDR1 and CDR2 (germline): MNHEY, SVGAGI. The DNA of the CDR3 is TGTGCCAGCAGTTCCCTTGCGAAGGGGGACTATGGCTACACCTTC. Translating it yields CASSSLAKGDYGYTF.

V and J are TRBV2 and TRBJ2-2; D not certain. With 6 bases removed from V and 8 bases from J, the gap between germline ends came to 4 bases. This CDR3 has 10 residues. Germline V gene data show CDR1 as SNHLY and CDR2 as FYNNEI. The CDR3 here is CASSGGELFF. CDR3 bases: TGTGCCAGCAGCGGGGGGGAGCTGTTTTTT.

V is TRBV24-1 and J is TRBJ2-1, with a tentative D call TRBD1 (6 bases). V was cut by 9 bases and J by 8 bases, with 19 bases left in between. The CDR3 is 14 amino acids. The germline V gene encodes CDR1 KGHDR and CDR2 SFDVKD. CDR3: CATAGTPGLDEQFF. In DNA, the CDR3 is TGTGCCACCGCCGGGACACCGGGGCTAGATGAGCAGTTCTTC.

The chain is built from TRBV9 and TRBJ2-5; 12 positions match TRBD2. The CDR3 runs to 15 residues. CDR1 and CDR2 (germline): SGDLS, YYNGEE. After removal of 2 bases from V and 5 bases from J, the junction contained 4 bases not matched to a gene. CDR3 in DNA: TGTGCCAGCAGCGTCCTAGCGGGGGGGCTGGAGACCCAGTACTTC. Translated: CASSVLAGGLETQYF.

The chain combines TRBV5-6 with TRBJ1-1; 8 positions agree with TRBD1. CDR3 length: 14 residues. The V gene's germline CDR1 is SGHDT and CDR2 YYEEEE. The V segment lost 4 bases and the J segment 11 bases; nucleotides outside the gene matches: 13. The CDR3 DNA reads as TGTGCCAGCAGCCCGGACAGGGCATCGATTCGGGCTTTCTTT. It yields the protein CASSPDRASIRAFF.

CDR3 sequence (DNA): TGTGCCAGCAGGAGGGGTGGGGCGGGGGACTATGGCTACACCTTC. Protein: CASRRGGAGDYGYTF. The J gene is TRBJ1-2, the V gene TRBV7-8; maybe TRBD1 (5 bases). The germline gives CDR1 SGHVS, CDR2 FQNEAQ. This CDR3 has 15 residues. V lost 6 bases and J 3 bases, leaving 17 bases between the germline ends. The full variable domain, completed using reference TRBV7-8 and TRBJ1-2, is GAGVSQSPRYKVAKRGQDVALRCDPISGHVSLFWYQQALGQGPEFLTYFQNEAQLDKSGLPSDRFFAERPEGSVSTLKIQRTQQEDSAVYLCASRRGGAGDYGYTFGSGTRLTVV.

This chain connects TRBV4-1 to TRBJ1-4; weak D call: TRBD1 (5 bases). There are 16 residues in the CDR3. The germline CDR1 and CDR2 sequences are MGHRA and YSYEKL. The V gene lost 1 base and the J gene lost 3 bases, with 12 bases spanning the gap. The CDR3 sequence is CASSQGSGRANEKLFF. The CDR3 bases are TGCGCCAGCAGCCAAGGGTCAGGGCGAGCTAATGAAAAACTGTTTTTT.

This chain links TRBV5-4 with TRBJ2-1; TRBD2 aligns across 13 bases. CDR3 size: 17 residues. V lost 0 bases to trimming and J lost 10 bases; unmatched junction nucleotides: 10. CDR1 is SGHNT, CDR2 YYREEE, per germline (reference sequence). CDR3 amino acids: CASSLAGTSGVEGEQFF. As DNA, the CDR3 is TGTGCCAGCAGCTTGGCCGGGACTAGCGGGGTGGAGGGAGAGCAGTTCTTC.

The V call is TRBV10-1, the J call TRBJ2-7; maybe TRBD1 (6 bases). The CDR3 has 16 amino acids. Trimming cost V 5 bases and J 3 bases, with 20 bases left between them. Germline V gene data show CDR1 as WNHNN and CDR2 as SYGVQD (reference sequence). The CDR3 spells CASSPGTRSQYYEQYF. The CDR3 region has the DNA TGCGCCAGCAGTCCCGGGACACGATCCCAATACTACGAGCAGTACTTC.